The clone carrying this TCR beta chain was seen many times. Antigen unknown. These data come from a study of identical twins. Template switching introduced a universal primer site, and the cDNA bore unique molecular identifiers. TCRdb fed the 5' RACE reads into MiXCR, producing one record per CDR3 protein. The sample includes hundreds of thousands of distinct CDR3 sequences, around 12% of them seen just once. Study outcomes and limitations: Twins shared beta out-of-frame sequences in excess, but this excess was weaker. In drawing conclusions, the study used cross-sectional statistical analysis and did not follow the same donors.

The CDR3 spans 14 residues. The V segment lost 4 bases and the J segment 4 bases; nucleotides outside the gene matches: 2. This sample also appeared in a second study, on yellow fever vaccine responses in identical twins.

The receptor comes from a woman younger than 30 in good health. This chain links TRBV12-3 or TRBV12-4 with TRBJ2-1; TRBD1 matches 9 bases. Sequenced: PBMCs. The CDR3: CASSWDRVYNEQFF. As DNA, the CDR3 is TGTGCCAGCAGTTGGGACAGGGTTTACAATGAGCAGTTCTTC.